The 3 T cell receptor beta chains listed next were all sequenced from one sample in a study of shared clonotypes between healthy human individuals. The method was immunoSEQ multiplex PCR; TCRdb's version includes in-frame clones alone and lacks a portion of them. Of approximately 2.4 million clones listed, roughly 95% are singletons. Source material: naive CD4+ T cells sorted from blood. The sample's subset: CD45RA+ positively selected. The receptors originated from a young man in good health.

V gene TRBV6-5 combines with J gene TRBJ1-1; 9 bases agree with TRBD1. Germline trimming cut 0 bases from V and 8 bases from J; bases unmatched to any gene: 4. The CDR3 is 14 residues long. The V gene's germline CDR1 is MNHEY and CDR2 SVGAGI. CDR3: CASSYSKGQGEAFF. As DNA, the CDR3 is TGTGCCAGCAGTTACTCGAAGGGACAGGGAGAAGCTTTCTTT.

The CDR3 loop is CASRRGPPDGYTF. CDR3 nucleotides: TGTGCCAGCAGGCGGGGGCCTCCGGATGGCTACACCTTC. The chain is built from TRBV6-5 and TRBJ1-2; TRBD1 might be the D (6 bases). V was clipped by 6 bases and J by 6 bases, with 14 bases between them. The germline V gene encodes CDR1 MNHEY and CDR2 SVGAGI. This CDR3 is built from 13 residues.

CDR3 region: CAFPAGGRTDTQYF. CDR3 sequence (DNA): TGCGCCTTCCCAGCCGGGGGCCGCACAGATACGCAGTATTTT. V usage is TRBV5-1 and J usage is TRBJ2-3; the D gene could be TRBD1 or TRBD2 (6 bases each). Germline V gene lookup returns CDR1 SGHRS and CDR2 YFSETQ. This CDR3 has 14 amino acids. V dropped 10 bases and J dropped 1 base, with 16 bases sitting between them.